The sequence of this T cell receptor (beta chain) was determined in a study of blood T cells in healthy people across ages. Combining a sample-barcoded 5' primer with a J-beta primer mix, a second PCR ran for 7 to 11 cycles. TCRdb analysed the 5' RACE reads with MiXCR anew, one entry per CDR3 protein. The repertoire holds about 1.5 million distinct CDR3 sequences, with approximately 39% as singletons. Donors were healthy Caucasian individuals from Russia aged roughly 6 to 90. Findings of the study overall: Naive T cell percentage showed a strong correlation with the diversity of TCR beta. As age increased, TCR beta diversity per million T cells fell in a roughly linear fashion.

This CDR3 contains 18 residues. Germline-derived CDR1 and CDR2 are MDHEN and SYDVKM. V shed 7 bases and J 6 bases; nucleotides not matched to a gene: 18. Remarks on this clonotype: What it binds is not known.

This clonotype was obtained from a young woman in good health. This chain links TRBV28 with TRBJ2-3, with TRBD2 matching over 11 bases. The sequenced sample was blood. CDR3 sequence (DNA): TGTGCCAGCAAAAATGTCAGGAGTACTAGCGGGAGCATCGATACGCAGTATTTT. Protein sequence: CASKNVRSTSGSIDTQYF.